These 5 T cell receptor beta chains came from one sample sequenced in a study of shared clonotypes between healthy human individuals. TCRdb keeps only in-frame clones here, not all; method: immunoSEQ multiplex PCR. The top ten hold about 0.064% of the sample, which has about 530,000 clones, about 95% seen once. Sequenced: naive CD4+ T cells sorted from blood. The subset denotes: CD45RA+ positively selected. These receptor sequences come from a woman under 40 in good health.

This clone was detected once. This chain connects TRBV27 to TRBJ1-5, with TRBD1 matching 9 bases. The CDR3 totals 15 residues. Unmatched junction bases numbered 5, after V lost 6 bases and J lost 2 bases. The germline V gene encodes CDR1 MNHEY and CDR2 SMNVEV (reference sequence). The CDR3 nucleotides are TGTGCCAGCAGGGGACAGGGAGGAGGCAATCAGCCCCAGCATTTT. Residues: CASRGQGGGNQPQHF.

The chain's CDR3 is CASSLGTGEQYF. The CDR3 DNA is TGTGCCAGCAGCTTGGGGACCGGGGAGCAGTACTTC. The rearrangement links TRBV5-5 to TRBJ2-7; D remains unclear. Trimming took off 0 bases at V and 7 bases at J, with 8 bases between the two ends. The germline V gene encodes CDR1 SGHKS and CDR2 YYEKEE (reference sequence). This CDR3 contains 12 residues.

The CDR3 is CASSFSGRIYEQYF. The CDR3 DNA sequence: TGTGCCAGCAGTTTCAGCGGGAGAATCTACGAGCAGTACTTC. The genes are TRBV28 and TRBJ2-7; 8 bases fit TRBD2. Per the germline V gene, CDR1 is MDHEN and CDR2 is SYDVKM. Germline trimming cut 3 bases from V and 3 bases from J; bases unmatched to any gene: 4. This CDR3 spans 14 amino acids.

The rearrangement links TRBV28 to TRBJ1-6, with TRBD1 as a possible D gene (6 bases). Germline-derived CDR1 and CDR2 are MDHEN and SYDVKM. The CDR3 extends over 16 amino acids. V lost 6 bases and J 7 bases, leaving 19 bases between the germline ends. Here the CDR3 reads CASRYGTREANSPLHF. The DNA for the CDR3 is TGTGCCAGCAGATACGGGACACGCGAAGCCAATTCACCCCTCCACTTT.

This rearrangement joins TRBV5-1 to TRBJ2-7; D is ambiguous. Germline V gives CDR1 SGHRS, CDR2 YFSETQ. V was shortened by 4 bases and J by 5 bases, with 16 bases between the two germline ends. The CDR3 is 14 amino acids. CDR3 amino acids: CASSPAPGLNEQYF. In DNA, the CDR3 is TGCGCCAGCAGCCCGGCCCCCGGGCTGAACGAGCAGTACTTC.